The 27 T cell receptor beta chains below come from one sample, sequenced in a study of identical twins. In TCRdb, the 5' RACE reads were re-called with MiXCR into one record per CDR3 protein. The table has around 510,000 distinct CDR3 sequences, around 15% seen once. The same specimen was also included in a second study, on yellow fever vaccine responses in identical twins.

The sequenced sample consisted of CD4+ T cells sorted from blood. All receptors derive from a woman under 30 in good health.

This clonotype was seen a few times. The chain has TRBV6-4 and TRBJ2-2; the D call may be TRBD1 or TRBD2 (5 bases each). From germline, CDR1 is MRHNA and CDR2 SNTAGT. The CDR3 runs to 14 residues. V lost 6 bases and J lost 4, with 12 bases in between. The CDR3 DNA follows: TGTGCCAGCAGCTTAGAGGGGTTCACCGGGGAGCTGTTTTTT. Translating it yields CASSLEGFTGELFF.

This clonotype was seen at least ten times. V usage is TRBV15 and J usage is TRBJ2-2; D uncertain. V lost 5 bases and J 0 bases, leaving 10 bases between the germline ends. In germline, CDR1 is LNHNV, CDR2 YYDKDF (reference sequence). This CDR3 spans 15 amino acids. The CDR3 region is CATSGSPPNTGELFF. CDR3 coding DNA: TGTGCCACCAGCGGATCCCCGCCGAACACCGGGGAGCTGTTTTTT.

J is TRBJ1-2 and V is TRBV5-1; 7 bases align to TRBD1. The CDR3 contains 13 residues. V gave up 0 bases and J gave up 7 bases; unmatched junction bases: 3. CDR1 and CDR2 from the germline V gene are SGHRS and YFSETQ. CDR3 sequence reads: CASSLGQGSGYTF. In DNA form, the CDR3 reads TGCGCCAGCAGCTTGGGACAGGGCTCTGGCTACACCTTC.

V gene TRBV4-2 combines with J gene TRBJ2-3, with D perhaps matching TRBD2 (6 bases). CDR1 LGHNA and CDR2 YNFKEQ come from the germline V gene. CDR3 length equals 14 residues. V was cut by 4 bases and J by 5 bases, with 13 bases left in between. CDR3 in amino acids: CASSPGLLGDTQYF. CDR3 bases: TGTGCCAGCAGCCCGGGACTTTTAGGAGATACGCAGTATTTT.

This clonotype was seen a single time. This chain connects TRBV12-5 to TRBJ2-7; either TRBD1 or TRBD2 may fit D (5 bases each). From germline, CDR1 is LGHNT and CDR2 FRNRAP. Trimming pared 6 bases from V and 3 bases from J, leaving 24 bases between. The CDR3 has 17 residues. The CDR3 region has the DNA TGTGCTAGTGGCGGGGCGCGGCAGGGCCGTGAATTCTACGAGCAGTACTTC. Translated, it gives CASGGARQGREFYEQYF.

Only a few counts were recorded for this clonotype. The chain links TRBV6-1 to TRBJ2-7, with 16 bases fitting TRBD2. The CDR3 is made up of 18 amino acids. The V segment lost 6 bases and the J segment 7 bases; nucleotides outside the gene matches: 15. Germline V lookup: CDR1 MNHNS, CDR2 SASEGT. CDR3 loop: CASSRPGLAGGTSGEQYF. The CDR3 nucleotides read TGTGCCAGCAGCCGCCCGGGACTAGCGGGAGGGACCTCCGGGGAGCAGTACTTC.

This clonotype occurred many times. J is TRBJ2-7 and V is TRBV3-1; D is unclear. Looked up from germline, CDR1 is LGHDT and CDR2 is YNNKEL (reference sequence). The CDR3 consists of 14 residues. V was shortened by 1 base and J by 0 bases, with 7 bases between the two germline ends. The CDR3 here is CASSQGVYSYEQYF. For the CDR3, the DNA is TGTGCCAGCAGCCAAGGGGTTTACTCCTACGAGCAGTACTTC.

This clonotype was detected only a few times. The rearrangement uses TRBV12-3 or TRBV12-4 and TRBJ2-6; maybe TRBD1 (5 bases). The CDR3 runs 16 residues. Trimming left V 6 bases short and J 0 bases short, with 12 bases between. In DNA, the CDR3 is TGTGCCAGCAGGGCGCAGGGCTTCTCTGGGGCCAACGTCCTGACTTTC. It translates to CASRAQGFSGANVLTF.

This clonotype came up many times. The genes are TRBV5-1 and TRBJ2-1; D is uncertain. This CDR3 comprises 16 residues. Trimming stripped 3 bases from V and 0 bases from J, with 13 bases between. Looked up from germline, CDR1 is SGHRS and CDR2 is YFSETQ. CDR3 DNA sequence: TGCGCCAGCAGCTCCCGACGTCCCCCCTCCTACAATGAGCAGTTCTTC. Amino acids: CASSSRRPPSYNEQFF.

The chain is built from TRBV28 and TRBJ2-2, with TRBD2 matching over 8 bases. The germline gives CDR1 MDHEN, CDR2 SYDVKM. V lost 7 bases, J lost 3 bases, and 1 base stayed unmatched. The CDR3 contains 13 residues. The CDR3 nucleotides are TGTGCCAGCATGGGACTAGACACCGGGGAGCTGTTTTTT. Amino acid sequence: CASMGLDTGELFF.

This clonotype was counted only a few times. This chain uses TRBV5-1 with TRBJ1-1, with D perhaps matching TRBD1 (6 bases). The CDR3 spans 15 residues. Germline values: CDR1 SGHRS, CDR2 YFSETQ. V was shortened by 4 bases and J by 4 bases, with 17 bases between the two germline ends. DNA for the CDR3: TGCGCCAGCAGCCTCCCGGACAGTATGGGCACTGAAGCTTTCTTT. It codes for CASSLPDSMGTEAFF.

This clonotype was observed a few times. The junction and the germline gene differ at one end; a read error may be behind it. This sequence joins TRBV10-3 and TRBJ2-1; D may be TRBD1 or TRBD2 (5 bases each). Germline assignment: CDR1 ENHRY and CDR2 SYGVKD. This CDR3 has 16 amino acids. This CDR3 reads CAISELEDGAYNEQSF. CDR3 DNA sequence: TGTGCCATCAGTGAGTTGGAGGACGGGGCCTACAATGAGCAGTCCTTC.

V gene TRBV20-1 combines with J gene TRBJ1-4; TRBD1 agrees at 9 bases. This CDR3 has 15 residues. The germline CDR1 and CDR2 sequences are DFQATT and SNEGSKA (reference sequence). The V segment lost 1 base and the J segment 4 bases; nucleotides outside the gene matches: 4. CDR3 sequence: CSARGMTGGNEKLFF. CDR3 DNA: TGCAGTGCTAGAGGAATGACAGGGGGTAATGAAAAACTGTTTTTT.

This clonotype was observed at least ten times. The chain joins TRBV9 to TRBJ2-7; D possibly uses TRBD1 or TRBD2 (5 bases each). Per germline, CDR1 SGDLS and CDR2 YYNGEE. V lost 0 bases and J 3 bases, leaving 16 bases between the germline ends. This CDR3 is 16 amino acids long. Here the CDR3 DNA reads TGTGCCAGCAGCGTAGGTGAGGGGCCACCAAACTACGAGCAGTACTTC. Translating it yields CASSVGEGPPNYEQYF.

This clonotype was picked up many times. The genes are TRBV5-1 and TRBJ2-3; the match to TRBD2 covers 11 bases. Germline-derived CDR1 and CDR2 are SGHRS and YFSETQ. J was trimmed by 1 base and V by 4 bases; bases with no gene match: 8. CDR3 length: 17 amino acids. CDR3 loop: CASSPLLAGARTDTQYF. The CDR3, as DNA: TGCGCCAGCAGCCCCCTACTAGCGGGGGCCCGCACAGATACGCAGTATTTT. Variable domain in full (rest from reference TRBV5-1 and TRBJ2-3): KAGVTQTPRYLIKTRGQQVTLSCSPISGHRSVSWYQQTPGQGLQFLFEYFSETQRNKGNFPGRFSGRQFSNSRSEMNVSTLELGDSALYLCASSPLLAGARTDTQYFGPGTRLTVL.

This rearrangement joins TRBV10-3 to TRBJ2-1; 11 bases are shared with TRBD2. This CDR3 spans 16 amino acids. V trimming: 6 bases; J trimming: 3 bases; junction bases outside the gene matches: 7. Germline V gives CDR1 ENHRY, CDR2 SYGVKD. The CDR3 loop reads CAIRGAGTSGYNEQFF. CDR3 DNA sequence: TGTGCCATCAGAGGGGCGGGGACTAGCGGCTACAATGAGCAGTTCTTC.

The V gene is TRBV11-2, the J gene TRBJ2-1, with D unresolved. Trimming took 2 bases from V and 10 from J, leaving 12 bases between them. The germline V gene has CDR1 SGHAT and CDR2 FQNNGV. CDR3 length: 13 residues. CDR3 sequence (DNA): TGTGCCAGCAGCTTAACTTTTCGGAGCGAGCAGTTCTTC. This sequence encodes CASSLTFRSEQFF. Supplemented by reference TRBV11-2 and TRBJ2-1, the full variable domain reads EAGVAQSPRYKIIEKRQSVAFWCNPISGHATLYWYQQILGQGPKLLIQFQNNGVVDDSQLPKDRFSAERLKGVDSTLKIQPAKLEDSAVYLCASSLTFRSEQFFGPGTRLTVL.

This chain connects TRBV2 to TRBJ1-1; D remains ambiguous. The germline gives CDR1 SNHLY, CDR2 FYNNEI. Trimming removed 8 bases from V and 4 bases from J, with 17 bases in between. The CDR3 consists of 14 residues. In nucleotides, the CDR3 is TGTGCCAGCCAGCTTTTGGGGTGGTCCACTGAAGCTTTCTTT. Protein sequence: CASQLLGWSTEAFF.

A few counts support this clonotype. This CDR3 reads CASSLDLEWGNEQFF. The CDR3 nucleotides read TGTGCCAGCAGCTTGGATCTAGAGTGGGGGAATGAGCAGTTCTTC. V is TRBV5-6 and J is TRBJ2-1; D may be TRBD1 or TRBD2 (5 bases each). V gave up 0 bases and J gave up 7 bases, with 14 bases separating them. The CDR3 consists of 15 residues. Germline CDR1 SGHDT, CDR2 YYEEEE.

V is TRBV5-1 and J is TRBJ2-7; 9 positions agree with TRBD1. With V trimmed by 3 bases and J by 4 bases, 5 bases remained unmatched. The germline gives CDR1 SGHRS, CDR2 YFSETQ. This CDR3 is 14 amino acids long. The CDR3 loop reads CASSSQGAGYEQYF. Here the CDR3 DNA reads TGCGCCAGCAGCTCACAGGGGGCGGGGTACGAGCAGTACTTC.

The sample holds a few counts of this clonotype. The V gene is TRBV6-5, the J gene TRBJ2-2; D may be TRBD2 (5 bases). In germline, CDR1 is MNHEY, CDR2 SVGAGI. The CDR3 length is 16 residues. Between the trimmed V and J ends, which lost 1 base and 7 bases, there was a span of 16 bases. CDR3 region: CASSYFSAGGGGELFF. CDR3 coding DNA: TGTGCCAGCAGTTACTTTTCGGCAGGCGGAGGCGGGGAGCTGTTTTTT.

In this sample, this clonotype turned up a few times. The J gene is TRBJ2-3, the V gene TRBV2, with D maybe TRBD2 (5 bases). This CDR3 region has 15 residues. The germline V and J ends were trimmed by 4 bases and 6 bases, with 17 bases remaining between them. Germline lookup yields CDR1 SNHLY and CDR2 FYNNEI. For the CDR3, the DNA is TGTGCCAGCAGTGTCCCCAGGACCGAGCGGGATACGCAGTATTTT. This encodes CASSVPRTERDTQYF.

This clonotype was seen only a few times. This chain uses TRBV7-9 with TRBJ1-1; D uncertain. Germline CDR1 and CDR2: SEHNR and FQNEAQ (reference sequence). The CDR3 is 15 amino acids. Trimming shortened V by 3 bases and J by 0 bases, and 11 bases separated the two germline ends. The CDR3 DNA reads as TGTGCCAGCAGCTTGGCAGAGGGAATGAACACTGAAGCTTTCTTT. It encodes CASSLAEGMNTEAFF.

The J gene is TRBJ2-1, the V gene TRBV29-1; 7 nucleotides align to TRBD1. After removal of 7 bases from V and 6 bases from J, the junction contained 9 bases not matched to a gene. The CDR3 sequence is 13 residues long. From germline, CDR1 is SQVTM and CDR2 ANQGSEA. The CDR3 region is CSDQETGSNEQFF. DNA of the CDR3: TGCAGCGACCAGGAGACAGGGAGCAATGAGCAGTTCTTC.

This clonotype was counted a few times. This chain connects TRBV11-2 to TRBJ2-1, with TRBD1 identical over 9 bases. V trimming: 4 bases; J trimming: 9 bases; junction bases outside the gene matches: 7. This CDR3 is 14 amino acids long. Germline lookup yields CDR1 SGHAT and CDR2 FQNNGV. In nucleotides, the CDR3 is TGTGCCAGCAGCTCCTCTCTACAGGGGGCTGAGCAGTTCTTC. Amino acid sequence: CASSSSLQGAEQFF.

The chain couples TRBV18 to TRBJ1-6; TRBD1 matches at 11 bases. Trimming removed 6 bases from V and 14 bases from J; junction bases left unmatched: 12. There are 15 residues in the CDR3. Germline CDR1 and CDR2: KGHSH and LQKENI. CDR3 sequence (DNA): TGTGCCAGCTCTCCTTCGGGACAGGGGGAGGTCACCCTCCACTTT. It codes for CASSPSGQGEVTLHF.

This clonotype was counted a few times. This sequence joins TRBV6-2 or TRBV6-3 and TRBJ1-2; D ambiguous. This CDR3 region has 19 residues. Trimming took 2 bases from V and 2 from J, leaving 24 bases between them. Germline V gene sequence: CDR1 MNHEY, CDR2 SVGEGT. CDR3 amino acids: CASSYRPGSVPYSNYGYTF. CDR3 DNA: TGTGCCAGCAGTTACCGCCCGGGCAGCGTGCCTTACTCCAACTATGGCTACACCTTC.